These 25 T cell receptor beta chains came from one sample sequenced in a study of human T cells and chemical hapten exposure (dated by TCRdb to about 2021). Receptors were amplified or captured by RACE. TCRdb names NextSeq 500 as the instrument used. TCRdb reran the public reads through fastp at Q25 and MiXCR, keeping productive beta chains. Rows matching on CDR3 protein sequence are summarized as one entry with the most common DNA and genes. This sample comprises 75,000 to 100,000 distinct CDR3 sequences, around 8.8% of them detected only once. About 3% of the sample is held by the ten biggest clonotypes. This specimen's time point label, per the study, means: healthy volunteer bleed at 2 weeks. Total RNA was extracted from unfractionated whole blood collected in Tempus Blood RNA tubes. Sequences were obtained from whole blood. The source is a female donor in good health. Some clones in this sample may be carry-over from other donors' samples.

This chain links TRBV10-3 with TRBJ2-5; TRBD2 agrees at 7 bases. Germline CDR1 reads ENHRY; CDR2 reads SYGVKD. J was trimmed by 5 bases and V by 0 bases; bases with no gene match: 6. CDR3 length: 15 amino acids. DNA of the CDR3: TGTGCCATCAGTGAGTCTGCGGGAGCCCACGAGACCCAGTACTTC. This sequence encodes CAISESAGAHETQYF.

The chain recombines TRBV28 with TRBJ2-3; TRBD1 is a possible D gene (5 bases). The germline V gene encodes CDR1 MDHEN and CDR2 SYDVKM. V was pared by 6 bases and J by 3 bases, with 16 bases between. This CDR3 has 15 amino acids. For the CDR3, the DNA is TGTGCCAGCAGCACCCCCAGGGATGGGACAGATACGCAGTATTTT. The encoded protein is CASSTPRDGTDTQYF.

This clonotype was seen only a few times. The chain combines TRBV20-1 with TRBJ2-7, with a tentative D call TRBD2 (5 bases). The CDR3 extends over 14 amino acids. Germline CDR1 is DFQATT and CDR2 is SNEGSKA (reference sequence). V gave up 0 bases and J gave up 3 bases, with 12 bases separating them. Here the CDR3 DNA reads TGCAGTGCTAGAGATGTGGCGGGTAACTACGAGCAGTACTTC. Translating gives CSARDVAGNYEQYF.

This clonotype was counted only a few times. The V call is TRBV6-1, the J call TRBJ2-3, with 7 bases matching TRBD2. The germline CDR1 and CDR2 sequences are MNHNS and SASEGT. CDR3 length: 14 amino acids. J lost 0 bases, V lost 8 bases, and 5 bases had no gene match. The CDR3 coding sequence is TGTGCCAGCTGCCGGGACTACAGCACAGATACGCAGTATTTT. This sequence encodes CASCRDYSTDTQYF.

This clonotype occurred many times. The CDR3 DNA reads as TGTGCAAGTCGCTTAAGGCCCTGTAGCGACCGATTGCTAGACAATGAGCAGTTCTTC. It encodes CASRLRPCSDRLLDNEQFF. The rearrangement links TRBV12-2 to TRBJ2-1; the table's D gene call, TRBD1, was not cross checked with the DNA. TRBV12-2 is reported as a pseudogene. The CDR3 totals 19 residues.

This clonotype came up many times. The V and J genes are TRBV28 and TRBJ1-1, with 8 bases lining up with TRBD1. Germline values: CDR1 MDHEN, CDR2 SYDVKM. CDR3 size: 17 residues. The V segment lost 3 bases and the J segment 3 bases; nucleotides outside the gene matches: 12. As DNA, the CDR3 is TGTGCCAGCAGTTTCCTCCGACAGGGGCCCCCGGACACTGAAGCTTTCTTT. Translated: CASSFLRQGPPDTEAFF. The complete variable domain, with remaining parts taken from reference TRBV28 and TRBJ1-1, reads DVKVTQSSRYLVKRTGEKVFLECVQDMDHENMFWYRQDPGLGLRLIYFSYDVKMKEKGDIPEGYSVSREKKERFSLILESASTNQTSMYLCASSFLRQGPPDTEAFFGQGTRLTVV.

This clonotype was recorded at least ten times. This rearrangement joins TRBV4-1 to TRBJ2-7; no clear D. V dropped 0 bases and J dropped 4 bases, with 7 bases sitting between them. Germline lookup yields CDR1 MGHRA and CDR2 YSYEKL. The CDR3 contains 13 residues. The CDR3 DNA reads as TGCGCCAGCAGCCAAGAAAACGGTTACGAGCAGTACTTC. Its protein is CASSQENGYEQYF.

This clonotype occurred a few times. V usage is TRBV20-1 and J usage is TRBJ2-1, with D possibly being TRBD2 (6 bases). V was clipped by 4 bases and J by 0 bases, with 19 bases between them. The germline V gene encodes CDR1 DFQATT and CDR2 SNEGSKA (reference sequence). The CDR3 runs 17 residues. The CDR3 sequence is CSAMGPGGPSSYNEQFF. CDR3 coding DNA: TGCAGTGCTATGGGCCCCGGGGGACCAAGCTCCTACAATGAGCAGTTCTTC.

This clonotype was seen a handful of times. CDR3 sequence reads: CASSLRSGAVNTEAFF. The CDR3 nucleotides read TGCGCCAGCAGCTTGAGGTCAGGGGCTGTGAACACTGAAGCTTTCTTT. This chain uses TRBV5-1 with TRBJ1-1, with a weak D call TRBD1 (6 bases). Trimming took off 1 base at V and 0 bases at J, with 13 bases between the two ends. Germline V lookup: CDR1 SGHRS, CDR2 YFSETQ. The CDR3 covers 16 residues.

This clonotype was detected many times. The chain uses TRBV12-3 or TRBV12-4 and TRBJ1-1; 9 bases agree with TRBD1. The CDR3 covers 14 residues. Unmatched junction bases numbered 6, after V lost 5 bases and J lost 5 bases. The CDR3 sequence is CASSTQGAGTEAFF. CDR3 bases: TGTGCCAGCAGTACACAGGGGGCAGGGACTGAAGCTTTCTTT.

The table lists this clonotype with a few counts. The gene calls are TRBV5-1 and TRBJ2-3, with TRBD1 matching 9 bases. The length of the CDR3 is 15 residues. CDR1 and CDR2 from the germline V gene are SGHRS and YFSETQ. V was clipped by 7 bases and J by 0 bases; unmatched bases: 6. CDR3 protein: CASGRDRASTDTQYF. The CDR3 DNA reads as TGCGCCAGCGGCCGGGACAGGGCTAGCACAGATACGCAGTATTTT.

This clonotype was detected a few times. The V and J genes are TRBV27 and TRBJ2-7, with D perhaps TRBD1 (5 bases). Trimming left V 6 bases short and J 3 bases short, with 12 bases between. Germline CDR1 reads MNHEY; CDR2 reads SMNVEV (reference sequence). CDR3 length equals 13 residues. This CDR3 reads CASSISQGYEQYF. The CDR3 bases are TGTGCCAGCAGCATATCCCAGGGCTACGAGCAGTACTTC.

In its sample, this clonotype was seen many times. The V gene is TRBV10-3, the J gene TRBJ2-3; 8 bases fit TRBD2. V shed 0 bases and J 0 bases; nucleotides not matched to a gene: 2. Germline V lookup: CDR1 ENHRY, CDR2 SYGVKD. The CDR3 contains 16 residues. The CDR3, as DNA: TGTGCCATCAGTGAGTCACGGGGGGGGAGCACAGATACGCAGTATTTT. It specifies CAISESRGGSTDTQYF.

Only a few counts were recorded for this clonotype. This chain joins TRBV21-1 and TRBJ2-5; TRBD1 reflects the table's D call only, with no check against the DNA. TRBV21-1 is recorded as a pseudogene. The CDR3 loop spans 15 amino acids. The CDR3 bases are TGTGCCAGCAGCTCCCAGGGGCCCGACCAAGAGACCCAGTACTTC. This gives the protein CASSSQGPDQETQYF.

This rearrangement joins TRBV9 to TRBJ1-1; D gene uncertain. Trimming removed 4 bases at V and 6 bases at J, with 16 bases between. Germline V lookup: CDR1 SGDLS, CDR2 YYNGEE. The length of the CDR3 is 14 residues. The CDR3 DNA reads TGTGCCAGCAGCCAAGAAATTCAGTCCGCTGAAGCTTTCTTT. The encoded protein is CASSQEIQSAEAFF.

The chain carries TRBV6-6 and TRBJ2-7; TRBD2 matches 7 bases. The V gene's germline CDR1 is MNHNY and CDR2 SVGAGI (reference sequence). The CDR3 loop spans 14 amino acids. The J segment lost 4 bases and the V segment lost 5 bases, leaving 8 bases of the junction unmatched. The CDR3 sequence is CASSTLAVRYEQYF. CDR3 DNA sequence: TGTGCCAGCAGTACGCTAGCGGTTCGTTACGAGCAGTACTTC.

This clonotype was seen only a few times. V is TRBV24-1 and J is TRBJ2-2; no definite D call. With 1 base removed from V and 3 bases from J, the gap between germline ends came to 5 bases. The germline V gene has CDR1 KGHDR and CDR2 SFDVKD. The CDR3 extends over 14 amino acids. CDR3 residues: CATSDFRDTGELFF. The CDR3 DNA reads TGTGCCACCAGTGATTTTCGGGACACCGGGGAGCTGTTTTTT.

In its sample, this clonotype was seen many times. This chain connects TRBV7-9 to TRBJ2-1; TRBD2 matches at 9 bases. V trimming: 2 bases; J trimming: 8 bases; junction bases outside the gene matches: 7. The germline gives CDR1 SEHNR, CDR2 FQNEAQ (reference sequence). There are 15 residues in the CDR3. The CDR3 protein is CASSLRREGRDEQFF. The CDR3 nucleotides read TGTGCCAGCAGCTTACGGCGGGAGGGCCGAGATGAGCAGTTCTTC.

This clonotype was counted ten times or more. V and J are TRBV29-1 and TRBJ2-2; no clear D. The ends were cut back, 2 bases at V and 1 base at J, with 8 bases in the middle. In germline, CDR1 is SQVTM, CDR2 ANQGSEA. The CDR3 is 14 residues long. In DNA, the CDR3 is TGCAGCGTTGAACGGACGCAGAACACCGGGGAGCTGTTTTTT. Translation: CSVERTQNTGELFF.

As concerns this clonotype: A read error may explain this, as a much larger clone is one base away. It is likely a read error, because the conserved phenylalanine at the end of the CDR3 is missing. No DNA is shown, since the ends of the CDR3 on it are uncertain; the CDR3 is the one TCRdb lists. The rearrangement links TRBV3-2 to TRBJ2-1; the table names TRBD1, a call not compared with the DNA. TRBV3-2 is described as a pseudogene. The CDR3 totals 16 residues, both ends included. The CDR3 loop is CASVIGQAGGSDEQFS.

The table lists this clonotype with a few counts. The chain is built from TRBV28 and TRBJ2-1; 11 positions agree with TRBD1. The CDR3 has 18 residues. Unmatched junction bases numbered 9, after V lost 5 bases and J lost 0 bases. CDR1 and CDR2 (germline): MDHEN, SYDVKM. DNA of the CDR3: TGTGCCAGCAGTGGGGGGACAGGGGGGTGGGCCTCCTACAATGAGCAGTTCTTC. It codes for CASSGGTGGWASYNEQFF.

CDR3 protein: CASSSGLAGNEQFF. Here the CDR3 DNA reads TGTGCCAGCAGCTCGGGACTAGCGGGCAATGAGCAGTTCTTC. J is TRBJ2-1 and V is TRBV11-2, with 12 bases aligning to TRBD2. V was pared by 4 bases and J by 6 bases, with 1 base of the junction left unmatched. The CDR3 has 14 amino acids. Germline V gives CDR1 SGHAT, CDR2 FQNNGV. Variable domain in full (rest from reference TRBV11-2 and TRBJ2-1): EAGVAQSPRYKIIEKRQSVAFWCNPISGHATLYWYQQILGQGPKLLIQFQNNGVVDDSQLPKDRFSAERLKGVDSTLKIQPAKLEDSAVYLCASSSGLAGNEQFFGPGTRLTVL.

J is TRBJ1-6 and V is TRBV10-3; no firm D call. This CDR3 comprises 17 residues. The germline V gene encodes CDR1 ENHRY and CDR2 SYGVKD. V lost 3 bases and J lost 3, with 15 bases in between. CDR3 residues: CAISDPLADHYNSPLHF. CDR3 DNA: TGTGCCATCAGTGACCCCCTGGCAGATCACTATAATTCACCCCTCCACTTT.

Concerning this clonotype itself: A much bigger clone sits one base away, suggesting this may be a read error. The genes are TRBV2 and TRBJ2-1, with a possible D match to TRBD2 (5 bases). Germline V gene data show CDR1 as SNHLY and CDR2 as FYNNEI. This CDR3 is built from 17 residues. In nucleotides, the CDR3 is TGTGCCAGCAGTGAAACCGGGATTACCGTCTCCTACAAAGAGCAGTTCTTC. Its translation: CASSETGITVSYKEQFF.

This clonotype appeared a few times. The V call is TRBV5-1, the J call TRBJ2-2; TRBD2 matches 9 bases. This CDR3 is 16 amino acids long. V lost 2 bases, J lost 5 bases, and 7 bases stayed unmatched. Germline V gene lookup returns CDR1 SGHRS and CDR2 YFSETQ. CDR3 coding DNA: TGCGCCAGCAGCTTAGTCCTAGCGGGACCTACCGGGGAGCTGTTTTTT. Translating it yields CASSLVLAGPTGELFF.